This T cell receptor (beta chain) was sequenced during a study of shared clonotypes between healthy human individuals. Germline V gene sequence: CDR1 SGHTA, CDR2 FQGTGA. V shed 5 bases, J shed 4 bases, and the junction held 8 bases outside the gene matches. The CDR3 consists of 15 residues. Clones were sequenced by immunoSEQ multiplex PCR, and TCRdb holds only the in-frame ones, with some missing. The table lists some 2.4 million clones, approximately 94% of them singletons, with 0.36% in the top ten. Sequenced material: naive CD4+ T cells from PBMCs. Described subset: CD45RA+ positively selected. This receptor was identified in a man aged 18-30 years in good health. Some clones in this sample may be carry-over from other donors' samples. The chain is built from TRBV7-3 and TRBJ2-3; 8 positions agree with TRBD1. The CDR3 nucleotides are TGTGCCAGCAGCGCAGACAGGGGCTGGTCAGATACGCAGTATTTT. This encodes CASSADRGWSDTQYF.